This T cell receptor beta chain was sequenced in a study of T cell changes during pregnancy in multiple sclerosis. The protocol was immunoSEQ multiplex PCR, while the TCRdb copy is restricted to in-frame clones and leaves out a portion. The data hold 40,000 to 60,000 clones, with approximately 94% observed a single time. The trim removed 0 bases at V and 3 bases at J, leaving 12 bases unmatched. The CDR3 is 19 amino acids. Germline V CDR1 and CDR2: MGHRA, YSYEKL. Here the sequenced sample was CD4+ T cells from peripheral blood mononuclear cells, taken in the third trimester of pregnancy. The TCR originated in a female donor with multiple sclerosis, enrolled in a pregnancy study. V is TRBV4-1 and J is TRBJ2-3; 10 nucleotides match TRBD1. The DNA of the CDR3 is TGCGCCAGCAGCCAAGAGCCTTCGGTGGGACAGGGGCATACAGATACGCAGTATTTT. This translates into CASSQEPSVGQGHTDTQYF.